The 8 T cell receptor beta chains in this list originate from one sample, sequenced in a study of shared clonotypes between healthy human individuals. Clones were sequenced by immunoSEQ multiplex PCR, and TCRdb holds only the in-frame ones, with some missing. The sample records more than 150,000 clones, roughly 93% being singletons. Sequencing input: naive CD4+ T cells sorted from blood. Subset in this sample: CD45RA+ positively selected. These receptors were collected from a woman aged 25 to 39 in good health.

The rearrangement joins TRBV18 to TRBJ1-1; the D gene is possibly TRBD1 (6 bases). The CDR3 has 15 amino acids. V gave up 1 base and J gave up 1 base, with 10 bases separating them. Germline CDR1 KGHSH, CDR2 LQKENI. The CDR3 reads CASSPLGQTNTEAFF. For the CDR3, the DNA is TGTGCCAGCTCACCACTTGGACAGACGAACACTGAAGCTTTCTTT. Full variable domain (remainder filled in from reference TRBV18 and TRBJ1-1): NAGVMQNPRHLVRRRGQEARLRCSPMKGHSHVYWYRQLPEEGLKFMVYLQKENIIDESGMPKERFSAEFPKEGPSILRIQQVVRGDSAAYFCASSPLGQTNTEAFFGQGTRLTVV.

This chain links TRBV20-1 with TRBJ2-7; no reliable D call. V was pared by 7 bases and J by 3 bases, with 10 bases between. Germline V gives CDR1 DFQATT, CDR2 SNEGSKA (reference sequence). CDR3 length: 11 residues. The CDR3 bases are TGCAGTGTGTCACCCCTCTACGAGCAGTACTTC. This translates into CSVSPLYEQYF.

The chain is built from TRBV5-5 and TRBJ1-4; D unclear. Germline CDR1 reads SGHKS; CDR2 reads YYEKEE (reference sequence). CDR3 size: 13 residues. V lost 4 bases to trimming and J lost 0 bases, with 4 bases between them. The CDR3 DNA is TGTGCCAGCAGCCCATCAACTAATGAAAAACTGTTTTTT. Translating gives CASSPSTNEKLFF.

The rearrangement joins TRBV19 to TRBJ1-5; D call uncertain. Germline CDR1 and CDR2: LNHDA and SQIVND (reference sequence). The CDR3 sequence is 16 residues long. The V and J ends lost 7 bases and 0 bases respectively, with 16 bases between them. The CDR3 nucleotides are TGTGCCAGTACAAGTCGAGTTTTCCATAGCAATCAGCCCCAGCATTTT. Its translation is CASTSRVFHSNQPQHF.

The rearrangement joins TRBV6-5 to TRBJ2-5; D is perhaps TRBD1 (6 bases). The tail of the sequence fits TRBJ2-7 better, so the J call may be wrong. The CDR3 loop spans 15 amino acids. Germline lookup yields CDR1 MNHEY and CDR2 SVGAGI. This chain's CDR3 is CASSYWGHQNPEQYF. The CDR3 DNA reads TGTGCCAGCAGTTACTGGGGACACCAGAACCCCGAGCAGTACTTC.

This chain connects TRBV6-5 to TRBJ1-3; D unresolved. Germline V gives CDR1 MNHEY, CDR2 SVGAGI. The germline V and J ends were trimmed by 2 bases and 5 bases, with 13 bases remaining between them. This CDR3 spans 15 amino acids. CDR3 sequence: CASSYGQDRRNTIYF. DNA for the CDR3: TGTGCCAGCAGTTACGGCCAGGATCGAAGAAACACCATATATTTT.

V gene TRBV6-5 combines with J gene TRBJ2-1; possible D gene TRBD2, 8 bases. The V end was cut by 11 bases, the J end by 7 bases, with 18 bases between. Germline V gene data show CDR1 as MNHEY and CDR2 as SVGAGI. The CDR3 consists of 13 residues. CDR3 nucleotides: TGTGCCGCCACGGGAGGGGGCCGGAATGAGCAGTTCTTC. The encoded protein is CAATGGGRNEQFF.

Here the CDR3 reads CASSSLYGEQYF. The DNA of the CDR3 is TGTGCCAGCAGTTCTCTGTACGGGGAGCAGTACTTC. The rearrangement joins TRBV6-5 to TRBJ2-7, with no clear D. CDR3 length: 12 amino acids. Germline CDR1 reads MNHEY; CDR2 reads SVGAGI. V dropped 4 bases and J dropped 7 bases, with 11 bases sitting between them.